This TCR beta chain was sequenced in a study of T cell repertoires in cytomegalovirus infection (dated by TCRdb to between 2018 and 2021). The study in broad terms: Donor HLA type was relevant to the analysis, as public TCR beta signatures indicated carriage of CMV infection together with the matching HLA type.

Sequencing was performed on an Illumina HiSeq 1500. The public reads were reanalyzed by TCRdb: fastp trimming at Q25, MiXCR alignment, in-frame beta chains only. Every CDR3 protein is listed once, alongside the most common genes and DNA of its rows. The sample yields about 460,000 distinct CDR3 sequences; approximately 10% were counted once. Of the sample, about 9.4% is held by the ten largest clones. The research as a whole found: The ex vivo response was dominated by HLA-C-restricted CMV-specific TCR beta clonotypes, and the single most frequent clonotype in two of eight donors was supplied by these HLA-C-restricted clonotypes. Cumulative frequency of public TCR beta family members discriminated carriers of CMV infection plus the relevant HLA type in this cohort and an independent approximately 350-donor cohort.

From its cysteine to its phenylalanine, the CDR3 spans 16 amino acids. Just the 48-base CDR3 DNA is kept, in frame starting at base 1. According to the germline V gene, CDR1 reads MGHDK and CDR2 reads SYGVNS. V loses 6 bases of germline sequence and J loses 3 bases, and the interval between the two ends is 20 bases. About this clonotype: This clone's antigen is unknown. Base qualities are not at hand, and no much larger clone is one base apart.

Sample: PBMCs. The receptor comes from a human donor in good health (CMV status not recorded). Some clones in this sample may be carry-over from other donors' samples. The V and J genes are TRBV25-1 and TRBJ1-2, with no reliable assignment of the D segment. At the DNA level, the sequence is TGTGCCAGCAGAGAAGCCGGCGCGCCATTTTACTATGGCTACACCTTC. It encodes CASREAGAPFYYGYTF.